Described below is a single T cell receptor beta chain sequence and its context. There are 15 residues in the CDR3. The V gene's germline CDR1 is PRHDT and CDR2 FYEKMQ (reference sequence). The V end was cut by 5 bases, the J end by 0 bases, with 11 bases between. Profiling relied on immunoSEQ multiplex PCR, and the TCRdb table lists in-frame clones only, not all of them. The table has around 1.4 million clones, around 98.5% seen once. This entry belongs to a study of shared clonotypes between healthy human individuals. Study as a whole: Two female and three male donors aged 18 to 49 were enrolled.

The receptor comes from a man in his thirties or forties in good health. The sequenced material came from naive CD4+ T cells sorted from blood. Subset of the sample: CD45RA+ positively selected. The chain recombines TRBV13 with TRBJ1-3; D ambiguous. CDR3 sequence: CASSLVGLSGNTIYF. In DNA, the CDR3 is TGTGCCAGCAGCCTCGTTGGGCTCTCTGGAAACACCATATATTTT. Drawing the rest from reference TRBV13 and TRBJ1-3, the complete variable domain is AAGVIQSPRHLIKEKRETATLKCYPIPRHDTVYWYQQGPGQDPQFLISFYEKMQSDKGSIPDRFSAQQFSDYHSELNMSSLELGDSALYFCASSLVGLSGNTIYFGEGSWLTVV.